This paragraph covers one T cell receptor beta chain sequence. Its cognate antigen has yet to be identified. The input lacks base qualities; no much larger clone sits a single base away. This entry comes from a study of T-cell reconstitution after alpha-beta-depleted transplantation in children (dated by TCRdb to about 2016). About the study as a whole: The study quantitatively tracked T-cell immune reconstitution after TCRalphabeta/CD19-depleted allogeneic hematopoietic cell transplantation in children using TCR repertoire profiling.

Study-wide conclusions, independent of this receptor: In some patients, high TCRbeta diversity at day 60 was attributed to recipient T cells and intrathymic progenitors that had survived conditioning. Apparently early alphabetaT-cell count recovery about two months after transplant reportedly relied on only several hundred rapidly expanded clones derived from non-depleted graft cells. Over subsequent months, a decline in hyperexpanded clone frequencies was noted, and after one year, T-cell counts and TCRbeta diversity were mostly ascribed to newly produced T cells.

This sample's treatment or condition label indicates: allogeneic hematopoietic cell transplantation with graft depleted of TCRalphabeta T cells and CD19 B cells. Transplant recipients were children who received TCRalphabeta/CD19-depleted allogeneic hematopoietic cell grafts. V loses 0 bases of germline sequence and J loses 0 bases, and the interval between the two ends is 9 bases. The CDR3 has 16 amino acids, counting the end cysteine and phenylalanine. Solely the CDR3 DNA is kept, with 48 bases framed from the first base. The germline V gene (reference sequence) provides CDR1 SEHNR and CDR2 FQNEAQ. Receptor libraries were prepared by PCR. The reads were generated on an Illumina HiSeq 2500. To normalize quantification of the TCRbeta repertoire, the TCR libraries were built with molecular barcoding that relied on unique molecular identifiers. TCRdb reanalyzed the raw reads on its own, using fastp at Q25 for trimming and MiXCR for clone calling, and kept in-frame beta chains. Each entry is one CDR3 protein sequence, shown with its most common DNA and genes. Here the sample has about 600,000 distinct CDR3 sequences; 10% to 15% occur a single time. Around 2.2% of the sample comes from the top ten.

Sequences were derived from PBMCs, mostly from graft donor cells, sampled 360 days after TCRalphabeta/CD19-depleted stem cell transplant. This receptor was identified in a male patient younger than 18 who had a stem cell transplant for acute myeloid leukemia, so the T cells may come from the graft donor. Recombination linked TRBV7-9 to TRBJ2-1; matching of 6 bases hints at TRBD2 as the D gene. The CDR3: CASSLAGGGSYNEQFF. Read as DNA, the sequence is TGTGCCAGCAGCTTAGCGGGAGGAGGCTCCTACAATGAGCAGTTCTTC.